This entry lists 24 T cell receptor beta chains sequenced from one sample in a study of cytomegalovirus exposure and HLA in healthy donors. 60 Vbeta and 13 Jbeta primers were used in PCR. This table comes from immunoSEQ multiplex PCR, and its TCRdb copy is limited to in-frame clones, with some not included. The sample has around 130,000 clones; roughly 70% are singletons. Material for sequencing was PBMCs. These receptors all stem from a man in his thirties or forties in good health and CMV-seronegative.

The DNA for the CDR3 is TGTGCCAGCAGCTTATGGCCAGCGGGAGATGGGACCCAGTACTTC. Translation gives CASSLWPAGDGTQYF. This chain links TRBV7-2 with TRBJ2-5; 8 bases are shared with TRBD2. CDR1 is SGHTA and CDR2 is FQGNSA in the germline V gene. Trimming took 2 bases from V and 7 from J; bases not matched to a gene: 9. The CDR3 is 15 amino acids.

The rearrangement joins TRBV19 to TRBJ1-6; 7 bases agree with TRBD1. V trimming: 6 bases; J trimming: 5 bases; junction bases outside the gene matches: 7. This CDR3 has 15 residues. Germline-derived CDR1 and CDR2 are LNHDA and SQIVND (reference sequence). The CDR3 loop is CASRVRGMDNSPLHF. The DNA of the CDR3 is TGTGCCAGTAGGGTCAGGGGGATGGATAATTCACCCCTCCACTTT.

V usage is TRBV5-1 and J usage is TRBJ2-7; D may be TRBD1 (6 bases). The V gene lost 0 bases and the J gene lost 7 bases, with 17 bases spanning the gap. From germline, CDR1 is SGHRS and CDR2 YFSETQ. The CDR3 spans 15 residues. The CDR3 loop is CASSLDDRLKGEQYF. CDR3 sequence (DNA): TGCGCCAGCAGCTTGGACGACAGGCTTAAGGGGGAGCAGTACTTC. The full variable domain, rest sourced from reference TRBV5-1 and TRBJ2-7, is KAGVTQTPRYLIKTRGQQVTLSCSPISGHRSVSWYQQTPGQGLQFLFEYFSETQRNKGNFPGRFSGRQFSNSRSEMNVSTLELGDSALYLCASSLDDRLKGEQYFGPGTRLTVT.

The chain combines TRBV18 with TRBJ2-6, with D perhaps TRBD1 (6 bases). The CDR3 has 17 amino acids. Trimming took 4 bases from V and 0 from J, leaving 13 bases between them. Per germline, CDR1 KGHSH and CDR2 LQKENI. The CDR3 DNA reads TGTGCCAGCTCACACAATACAGGGAACTCTGGGGCCAACGTCCTGACTTTC. Protein sequence: CASSHNTGNSGANVLTF. Full variable domain (outside the CDR3, taken from reference TRBV18 and TRBJ2-6): NAGVMQNPRHLVRRRGQEARLRCSPMKGHSHVYWYRQLPEEGLKFMVYLQKENIIDESGMPKERFSAEFPKEGPSILRIQQVVRGDSAAYFCASSHNTGNSGANVLTFGAGSRLTVL.

The table lists this clone with a count of one. The J gene is TRBJ1-5, the V gene TRBV12-5, with D tentatively TRBD1 (5 bases). The CDR3 contains 18 residues. CDR1 and CDR2 (germline): LGHNT, FRNRAP. V dropped 4 bases and J dropped 4 bases, with 23 bases sitting between them. CDR3 bases: TGTGCTAGTGGTTCATTCCCCGTCTTCGACAGACCTAATCAGCCCCAGCATTTT. Its protein product is CASGSFPVFDRPNQPQHF.

This clone was detected only once. CDR3 coding DNA: TGTGCCAGCAGTGAATCTCGGTTTAGCACAGATACGCAGTATTTT. Its protein is CASSESRFSTDTQYF. The chain joins TRBV25-1 to TRBJ2-3; D gene unclear. This CDR3 comprises 15 residues. In germline, CDR1 is MGHDK, CDR2 SYGVNS. Trimming removed 1 base at V and 0 bases at J, with 8 bases between. The complete variable domain, with remaining parts taken from reference TRBV25-1 and TRBJ2-3, reads EADIYQTPRYLVIGTGKKITLECSQTMGHDKMYWYQQDPGMELHLIHYSYGVNSTEKGDLSSESTVSRIRTEHFPLTLESARPSHTSQYLCASSESRFSTDTQYFGPGTRLTVL.

To note about this clone: Other DNA sequences from this sample encode an identical CDR3 as well. The CDR3 sequence: CASSDWTGGTDTQYF. The CDR3 coding sequence is TGTGCCAGCAGTGACTGGACGGGGGGCACAGATACGCAGTATTTT. The rearrangement links TRBV6-4 to TRBJ2-3, with a possible D match to TRBD2 (6 bases). This CDR3 comprises 15 residues. Germline-derived CDR1 and CDR2 are MRHNA and SNTAGT. V lost 1 base, J lost 1 base, and 9 bases lay in between.

The chain uses TRBV9 and TRBJ2-7, with D tentatively TRBD1 (6 bases). Trimming stripped 5 bases from V and 2 bases from J, with 14 bases between. CDR3 size: 14 residues. Germline assignment: CDR1 SGDLS and CDR2 YYNGEE. In DNA form, the CDR3 reads TGTGCCAGCAGTGGAAAGGACAGCACCTACGAGCAGTACTTC. Protein sequence: CASSGKDSTYEQYF.

The chain joins TRBV6-5 to TRBJ1-2; 7 bases line up with TRBD1. The germline CDR1 and CDR2 sequences are MNHEY and SVGAGI. The CDR3 spans 14 residues. J gave up 0 bases and V 6 bases, and 4 bases lay outside the gene matches. For the CDR3, the DNA is TGTGCCAGCAGCCGACAGGGTCCTAACTATGGCTACACCTTC. It translates to CASSRQGPNYGYTF.

This sequence joins TRBV5-4 and TRBJ2-1, with TRBD2 identical over 13 bases. The germline CDR1 and CDR2 sequences are SGHNT and YYREEE (reference sequence). The CDR3 has 17 residues. The trim removed 0 bases at V and 6 bases at J, leaving 6 bases unmatched. The CDR3: CASSLDTWTSGGNEQFF. The CDR3 nucleotides read TGTGCCAGCAGCTTGGACACTTGGACTAGCGGGGGCAATGAGCAGTTCTTC.

The V call is TRBV28, the J call TRBJ2-7; 9 nucleotides line up with TRBD1. CDR1 is MDHEN, CDR2 SYDVKM, per germline. The CDR3 runs to 18 residues. Trimming took 4 bases from V and 6 from J; bases not matched to a gene: 19. For the CDR3, the DNA is TGTGCCAGCAGTTCGCCGGGACAGGGTCTCCTCGTCCTGGGCGAGCAGTACTTC. It specifies CASSSPGQGLLVLGEQYF.

The V gene is TRBV6-5, the J gene TRBJ2-5; D may be TRBD2 (7 bases). The CDR3 has 14 amino acids. The V gene lost 5 bases and the J gene lost 1 base, with 11 bases spanning the gap. Germline V CDR1 and CDR2: MNHEY, SVGAGI. The CDR3 spells CASSQGRGQETQYF. In DNA form, the CDR3 reads TGTGCCAGCAGTCAGGGGAGGGGCCAAGAGACCCAGTACTTC.

The count of this clone is one. The chain uses TRBV25-1 and TRBJ2-7, with 9 positions matching TRBD2. Germline assignment: CDR1 MGHDK and CDR2 SYGVNS. With 7 bases clipped from V and 5 bases from J, the junction kept 12 bases outside the gene matches. The length of the CDR3 is 15 residues. The CDR3 bases are TGTGCCAGCATGAGAACTAGCGGGTCCGTCCACGAGCAGTACTTC. Amino acid sequence: CASMRTSGSVHEQYF.

This clone has only one observation. The rearrangement joins TRBV18 to TRBJ1-6, with 7 bases matching TRBD1. The CDR3 has 14 amino acids. Germline CDR1 is KGHSH and CDR2 is LQKENI. The V and J ends lost 6 bases and 5 bases, in that order; junction bases with no gene match: 4. The CDR3: CASSSTGNNSPLHF. CDR3 sequence (DNA): TGTGCCAGCTCCTCGACAGGGAATAATTCACCCCTCCACTTT.

The V and J genes are TRBV10-2 and TRBJ2-1; unclear D gene. Germline CDR1 WSHSY, CDR2 SAAADI. The CDR3 runs to 15 residues. V gave up 3 bases and J gave up 0 bases, with 9 bases separating them. CDR3 sequence reads: CASSDYYSSYNEQFF. CDR3 DNA: TGCGCCAGCAGTGATTATTATAGCTCCTACAATGAGCAGTTCTTC.

This clone was observed once. The chain has TRBV29-1 and TRBJ2-5; possible D gene TRBD2, 5 bases. V was trimmed by 7 bases and J by 1 base, leaving 13 bases between them. This CDR3 region has 13 residues. Germline V CDR1 and CDR2: SQVTM, ANQGSEA. The DNA of the CDR3 is TGCAGCGGCAGAGGGCGCGCCCAAGAGACCCAGTACTTC. It translates to CSGRGRAQETQYF.

The rearrangement links TRBV7-9 to TRBJ2-2; the match to TRBD1 covers 8 bases. Germline V gene lookup returns CDR1 SEHNR and CDR2 FQNEAQ (reference sequence). Trimming at V came to 5 bases and at J to 4 bases, leaving 6 bases not matched to a gene. The CDR3 spans 15 residues. CDR3 sequence reads: CASSPGGRVTGELFF. CDR3 bases: TGTGCCAGCAGCCCAGGGGGCCGCGTCACCGGGGAGCTGTTTTTT.

The table lists this clone with a few counts. The chain carries TRBV28 and TRBJ1-5, with unresolved D. V was pared by 2 bases and J by 4 bases, with 12 bases between. CDR1 and CDR2 from the germline V gene are MDHEN and SYDVKM. CDR3 length equals 15 residues. CDR3 protein: CASSLRPAGNQPQHF. The CDR3, as DNA: TGTGCCAGCAGTTTACGCCCAGCGGGGAATCAGCCCCAGCATTTT.

Of note for this clone: The junction shows a germline mismatch at one end, possibly a read error. The chain employs TRBV4-3 and TRBJ1-2; 8 nucleotides match TRBD1. The CDR3 spans 15 residues. Germline V gene lookup returns CDR1 LGHNA and CDR2 YSLEER. CDR3 loop: CASSQDAGGAWGYTF. CDR3 nucleotides: TGCGCCAGCAGTCAAGATGCAGGGGGCGCTTGGGGCTACACCTTC.

The chain has TRBV6-6 and TRBJ1-4, with TRBD1 as a possible D gene (5 bases). The CDR3 runs 15 residues. V lost 1 base and J 0 bases, leaving 6 bases between the germline ends. Germline CDR1 MNHNY, CDR2 SVGAGI (reference sequence). CDR3 amino acids: CASSYLQATNEKLFF. In DNA, the CDR3 is TGTGCCAGCAGTTACTTACAGGCAACTAATGAAAAACTGTTTTTT.

This clone was observed many times. Distinct nucleotide sequences in the sample also encode this CDR3. The chain is built from TRBV6-5 and TRBJ1-5, with D unclear. Trimming pared 4 bases from V and 0 bases from J, leaving 4 bases between. Germline CDR1 reads MNHEY; CDR2 reads SVGAGI. The CDR3 runs to 13 residues. The CDR3 DNA reads TGTGCCAGCAGTTTAGATAGCAATCAGCCCCAGCATTTT. The encoded protein is CASSLDSNQPQHF.

The genes are TRBV6-1 and TRBJ2-1, with TRBD2 matching 8 bases. V shed 1 base and J 7 bases; nucleotides not matched to a gene: 6. This CDR3 spans 15 amino acids. CDR1 MNHNS and CDR2 SASEGT come from the germline V gene. The CDR3: CASSEGSGVRNEQFF. CDR3 DNA sequence: TGTGCCAGCAGTGAAGGTAGCGGGGTCCGAAATGAGCAGTTCTTC.

This chain links TRBV14 with TRBJ2-6, with D possibly TRBD2 on 5 matching bases. This CDR3 contains 15 residues. In germline, CDR1 is SGHDN, CDR2 FVKESK. V was shortened by 2 bases and J by 4 bases, with 9 bases between the two germline ends. CDR3 coding DNA: TGTGCCAGCAGCCAACCGGGGTCCGGGGCCAACGTCCTGACTTTC. It encodes CASSQPGSGANVLTF.

This sequence joins TRBV27 and TRBJ1-2, with a weak D call TRBD1 (5 bases). Between the trimmed V and J ends, which lost 3 bases and 4 bases, there was a span of 9 bases. The germline V gene has CDR1 MNHEY and CDR2 SMNVEV (reference sequence). The CDR3 has 13 residues. The CDR3 loop is CASSFTGPYGYTF. CDR3 nucleotide sequence: TGTGCCAGCAGTTTCACAGGACCCTATGGCTACACCTTC.